This T cell receptor (beta chain) was profiled in a study of cytomegalovirus exposure and HLA in healthy donors. Points from the study as a whole: The authors judged a highly shared variant cluster likely a sequencing artifact.

Remarks on this clone: Antigen unknown.

Trimming shortened V by 5 bases and J by 6 bases, and 20 bases separated the two germline ends. CDR1 is SGHNT, CDR2 YYREEE, per germline (reference sequence). The CDR3 is made up of 16 amino acids. The study ran its PCR with 60 Vbeta and 13 Jbeta primers. Sequencing used immunoSEQ multiplex PCR; TCRdb keeps in-frame clones, though not all of them. The data show about 98,000 clones, 55% to 80% seen once. The chain couples TRBV5-4 to TRBJ2-2; D is possibly TRBD2 (6 bases). The sequence was obtained from a female donor in good health and CMV-seronegative. Sequencing was performed on PBMCs. Here the CDR3 reads CASSDTGLPGPGELFF. CDR3 nucleotides: TGTGCCAGCAGTGATACGGGACTCCCGGGTCCCGGGGAGCTGTTTTTT.